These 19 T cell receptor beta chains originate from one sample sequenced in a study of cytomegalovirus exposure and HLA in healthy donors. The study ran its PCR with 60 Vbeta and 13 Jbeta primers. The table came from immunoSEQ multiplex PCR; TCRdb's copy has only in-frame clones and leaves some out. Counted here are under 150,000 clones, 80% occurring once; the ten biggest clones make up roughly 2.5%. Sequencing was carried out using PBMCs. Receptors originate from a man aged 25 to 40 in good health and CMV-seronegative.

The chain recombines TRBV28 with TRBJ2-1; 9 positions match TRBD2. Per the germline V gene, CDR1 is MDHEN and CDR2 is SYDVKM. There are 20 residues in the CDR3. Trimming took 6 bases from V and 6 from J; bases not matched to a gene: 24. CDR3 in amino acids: CASRISTVWLAGRGANEQFF. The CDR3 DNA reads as TGTGCCAGCAGAATTAGCACGGTCTGGCTAGCGGGAAGAGGCGCCAATGAGCAGTTCTTC.

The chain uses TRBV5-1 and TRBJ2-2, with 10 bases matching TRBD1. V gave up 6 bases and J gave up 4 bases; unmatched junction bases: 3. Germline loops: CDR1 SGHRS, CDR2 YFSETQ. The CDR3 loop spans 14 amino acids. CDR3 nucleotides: TGCGCCAGCACGACAGGGGGCGGCACCGGGGAGCTGTTTTTT. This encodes CASTTGGGTGELFF.

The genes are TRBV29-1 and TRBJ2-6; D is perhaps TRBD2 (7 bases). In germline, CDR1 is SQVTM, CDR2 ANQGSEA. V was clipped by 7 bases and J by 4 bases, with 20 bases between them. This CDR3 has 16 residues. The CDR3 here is CSAGGGGAAGANVLTF. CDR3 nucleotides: TGCAGCGCCGGAGGGGGGGGCGCAGCCGGGGCCAACGTCCTGACTTTC.

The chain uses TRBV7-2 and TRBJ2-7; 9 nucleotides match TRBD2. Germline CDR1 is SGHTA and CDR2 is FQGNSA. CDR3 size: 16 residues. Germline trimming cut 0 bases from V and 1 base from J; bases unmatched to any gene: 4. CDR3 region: CASSLATSGRSYEQYF. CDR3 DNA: TGTGCCAGCAGCTTAGCAACTAGCGGGCGGTCCTACGAGCAGTACTTC.

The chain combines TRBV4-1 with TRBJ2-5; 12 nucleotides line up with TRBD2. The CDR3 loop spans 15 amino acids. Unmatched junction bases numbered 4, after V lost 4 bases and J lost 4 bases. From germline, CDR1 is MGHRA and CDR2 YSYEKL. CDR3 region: CASSPSGRASETQYF. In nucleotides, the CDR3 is TGCGCCAGCAGCCCTAGCGGGAGGGCCTCAGAGACCCAGTACTTC.

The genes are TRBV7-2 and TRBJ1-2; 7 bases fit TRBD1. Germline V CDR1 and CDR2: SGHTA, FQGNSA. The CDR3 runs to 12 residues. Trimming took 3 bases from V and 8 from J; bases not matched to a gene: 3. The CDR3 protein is CASSFDRDGYTF. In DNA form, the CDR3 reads TGTGCCAGCAGCTTCGACAGGGACGGCTACACCTTC.

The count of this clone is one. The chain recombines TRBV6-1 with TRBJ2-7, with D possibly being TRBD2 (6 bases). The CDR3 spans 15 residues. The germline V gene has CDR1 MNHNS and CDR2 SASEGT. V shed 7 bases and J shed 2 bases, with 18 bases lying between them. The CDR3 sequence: CASNLADGRPYEQYF. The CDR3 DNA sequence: TGTGCCAGCAACCTCGCGGACGGGAGACCCTACGAGCAGTACTTC.

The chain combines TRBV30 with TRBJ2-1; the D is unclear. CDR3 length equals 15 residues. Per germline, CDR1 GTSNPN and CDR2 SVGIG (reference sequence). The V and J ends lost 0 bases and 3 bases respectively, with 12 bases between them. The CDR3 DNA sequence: TGTGCCTGGAGTGTTTCCGGGTCCCTCTACAATGAGCAGTTCTTC. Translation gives CAWSVSGSLYNEQFF.

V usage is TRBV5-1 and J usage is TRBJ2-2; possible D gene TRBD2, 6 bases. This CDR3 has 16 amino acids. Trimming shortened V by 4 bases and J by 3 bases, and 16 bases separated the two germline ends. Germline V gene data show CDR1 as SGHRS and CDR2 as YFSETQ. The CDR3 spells CASSPTLAFDTGELFF. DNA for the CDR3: TGCGCCAGCAGCCCTACACTAGCCTTCGACACCGGGGAGCTGTTTTTT.

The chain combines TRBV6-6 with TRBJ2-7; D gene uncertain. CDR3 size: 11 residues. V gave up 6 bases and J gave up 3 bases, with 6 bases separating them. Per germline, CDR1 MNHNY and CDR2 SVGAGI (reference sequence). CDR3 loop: CASRANYEQYF. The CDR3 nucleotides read TGTGCCAGCAGGGCCAACTACGAGCAGTACTTC.

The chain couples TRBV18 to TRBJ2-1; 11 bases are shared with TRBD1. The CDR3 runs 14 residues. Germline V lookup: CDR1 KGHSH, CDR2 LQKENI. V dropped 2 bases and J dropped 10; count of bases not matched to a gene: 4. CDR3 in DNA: TGTGCCAGCTCACCAGGGACAGGGGGAATGGAGCAGTTCTTC. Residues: CASSPGTGGMEQFF.

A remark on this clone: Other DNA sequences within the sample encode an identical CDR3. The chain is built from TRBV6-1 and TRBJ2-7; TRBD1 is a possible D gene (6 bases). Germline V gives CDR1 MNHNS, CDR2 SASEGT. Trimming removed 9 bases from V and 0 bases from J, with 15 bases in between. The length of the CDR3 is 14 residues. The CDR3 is CASSIDRTSYEQYF. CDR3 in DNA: TGTGCCAGTAGCATAGACAGGACCTCCTACGAGCAGTACTTC.

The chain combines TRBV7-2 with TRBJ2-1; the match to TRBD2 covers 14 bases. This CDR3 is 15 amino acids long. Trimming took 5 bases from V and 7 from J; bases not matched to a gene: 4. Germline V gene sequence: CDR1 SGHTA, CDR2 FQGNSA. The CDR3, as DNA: TGTGCCAGCAGCGCCGGACTAGCGGGAGGTAATGAGCAGTTCTTC. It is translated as CASSAGLAGGNEQFF.

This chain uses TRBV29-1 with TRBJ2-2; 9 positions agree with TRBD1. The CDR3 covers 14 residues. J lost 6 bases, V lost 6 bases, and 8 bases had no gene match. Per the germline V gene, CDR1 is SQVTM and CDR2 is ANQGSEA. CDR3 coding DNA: TGCAGCGTCGACAGGGGGGGTACCTCCGGGGAGCTGTTTTTT. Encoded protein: CSVDRGGTSGELFF.

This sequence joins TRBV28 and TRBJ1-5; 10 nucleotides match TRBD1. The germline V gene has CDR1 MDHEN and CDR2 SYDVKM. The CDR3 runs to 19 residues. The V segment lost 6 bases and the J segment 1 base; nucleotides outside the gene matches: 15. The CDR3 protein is CASSHRASGTGVSNQPQHF. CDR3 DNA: TGTGCCAGCAGCCACCGCGCTTCCGGGACAGGGGTGAGCAATCAGCCCCAGCATTTT.

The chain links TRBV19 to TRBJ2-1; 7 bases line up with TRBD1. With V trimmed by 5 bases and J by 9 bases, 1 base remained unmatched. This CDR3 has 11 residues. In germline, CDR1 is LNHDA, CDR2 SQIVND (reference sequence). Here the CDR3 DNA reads TGTGCCAGTAGTGCAGGGGGTGAGCAGTTCTTC. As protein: CASSAGGEQFF.

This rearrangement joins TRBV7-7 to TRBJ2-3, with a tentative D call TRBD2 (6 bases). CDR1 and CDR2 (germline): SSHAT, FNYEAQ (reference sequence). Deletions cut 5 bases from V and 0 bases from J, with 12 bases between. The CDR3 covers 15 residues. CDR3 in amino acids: CASSRGSGSTDTQYF. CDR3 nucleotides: TGTGCCAGCAGCCGGGGGAGCGGGAGCACAGATACGCAGTATTTT.

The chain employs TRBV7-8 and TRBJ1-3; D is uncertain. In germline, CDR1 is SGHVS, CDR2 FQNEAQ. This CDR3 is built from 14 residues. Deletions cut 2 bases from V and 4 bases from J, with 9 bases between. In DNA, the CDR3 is TGTGCCAGCAGCTTAACAGTTCTGGGAAACACCATATATTTT. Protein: CASSLTVLGNTIYF.

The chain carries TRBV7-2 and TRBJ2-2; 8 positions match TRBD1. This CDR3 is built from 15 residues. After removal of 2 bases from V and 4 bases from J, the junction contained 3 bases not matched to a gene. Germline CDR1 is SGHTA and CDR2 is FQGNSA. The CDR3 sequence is CASSLLTGGTGELFF. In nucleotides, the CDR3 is TGTGCCAGCAGCTTATTAACAGGGGGCACCGGGGAGCTGTTTTTT.